This T cell receptor (beta chain) came from a study of regulatory T cells in long-lasting Graves disease. General study findings and limits: Limited sample numbers may have lowered accuracy.

Through Arm-PCR of CDR3 regions and iRepertoire HTBI primers, TCR beta libraries were built. In the original processing: Overall, samples carried approximately 60 TRBV and about 15 TRBJ segments. TCRdb itself ran the multiplex PCR reads through MiXCR, one entry per CDR3 protein. The V and J calls follow TCRdb's processing rather than the paper's. The profile shows 540,000 or so distinct CDR3 sequences, 13% of them singletons. A remark on this clonotype: Its specificity is not known.

V dropped 2 bases and J dropped 1; count of bases not matched to a gene: 4. The CDR3 length is 17 residues. The time point was: newly diagnosed GD, antithyroid drugs for less than 3 months. With RNA extracted from PBMCs as input, the TCR library was made. American Thyroid Association guidelines defined how Graves' disease was diagnosed. Patients hailed from an endocrinology department in Xi'an, China. This sample was shared with a second study, whose subject was T cells in Graves' hyperthyroidism and ophthalmopathy.

J is TRBJ2-4 and V is TRBV12-3 or TRBV12-4, with 11 positions matching TRBD2. Source: peripheral blood mononuclear cells (PBMCs), taken at new diagnosis, from a patient treated with antithyroid drugs. This TCR derives from a man aged 25 to 40 with Graves disease. This CDR3 is CASSLFSGRDAKNIQYF. As DNA, the CDR3 is TGTGCCAGCAGTTTATTTAGCGGGAGGGATGCCAAAAACATTCAGTACTTC.